The next 32 T cell receptor beta chains were all read from a single sample in a study of blood T cell repertoires in COVID-19. The protocol was immunoSEQ multiplex PCR, while the TCRdb copy is restricted to in-frame clones and leaves out a portion. This table has 100,000 to 150,000 clones, around 89% appearing once. Specimen: peripheral blood. These receptors were taken from a man in his sixties with COVID-19, enrolled during active disease.

The chain links TRBV19 to TRBJ1-6; no reliable D call. This CDR3 comprises 14 residues. V lost 5 bases, J lost 3 bases, and 8 bases lay in between. Germline-derived CDR1 and CDR2 are LNHDA and SQIVND (reference sequence). The CDR3 spells CASSGGNYNSPLHF. The CDR3 region has the DNA TGTGCCAGTAGTGGCGGGAACTATAATTCACCCCTCCACTTT.

This clone has a handful of counts. This sequence joins TRBV3-1 (or the pseudogene TRBV3-2) and TRBJ2-2; 7 nucleotides line up with TRBD2. The germline gives CDR1 LGHDT, CDR2 YNNKEL (reference sequence). The CDR3 has 15 residues. The trim removed 3 bases at V and 3 bases at J, leaving 4 bases unmatched. The CDR3 coding sequence is TGTGCCAGCAGCCAGGGCGGGGGTTACACCGGGGAGCTGTTTTTT. It translates to CASSQGGGYTGELFF.

This chain links TRBV29-1 with TRBJ2-1; 13 bases are shared with TRBD2. Per the germline V gene, CDR1 is SQVTM and CDR2 is ANQGSEA. The J segment lost 0 bases and the V segment lost 6 bases, leaving 11 bases of the junction unmatched. The CDR3 is 18 amino acids. CDR3: CSVPGGGLAGNSYNEQFF. The CDR3 DNA follows: TGCAGCGTCCCCGGGGGGGGACTAGCGGGGAACTCCTACAATGAGCAGTTCTTC.

The rearrangement links TRBV5-1 to TRBJ2-1, with a possible D match to TRBD1 (5 bases). Germline V gene lookup returns CDR1 SGHRS and CDR2 YFSETQ. V was shortened by 1 base and J by 3 bases, with 11 bases between the two germline ends. CDR3 length equals 15 residues. The CDR3 coding sequence is TGCGCCAGCAGCTTGCAAGGGGAAAGCTACAATGAGCAGTTCTTC. It codes for CASSLQGESYNEQFF.

The chain recombines TRBV15 with TRBJ1-1; D is unclear. The CDR3 consists of 13 residues. Per the germline V gene, CDR1 is LNHNV and CDR2 is YYDKDF (reference sequence). Deletions cut 1 base from V and 4 bases from J, with 7 bases between. CDR3 region: CATSRVRGTEAFF. The CDR3 DNA is TGTGCCACCAGCAGAGTTCGAGGCACTGAAGCTTTCTTT.

The gene calls are TRBV28 and TRBJ1-2, with D uncertain. V was trimmed by 3 bases and J by 1 base, leaving 18 bases between them. CDR1 MDHEN and CDR2 SYDVKM come from the germline V gene. The CDR3 runs 17 residues. The CDR3 bases are TGTGCCAGCAGTTTGGCCGAATTGGTAAAAGTTAACTATGGCTACACCTTC. Amino acids: CASSLAELVKVNYGYTF.

This clone was observed a single time. The chain employs TRBV6-2 or TRBV6-3 and TRBJ1-1; 9 nucleotides line up with TRBD1. Germline loops: CDR1 MNHEY, CDR2 SVGEGT. Germline trimming cut 4 bases from V and 8 bases from J; bases unmatched to any gene: 8. The CDR3 extends over 14 amino acids. The CDR3 loop is CASSSAGTGNEAFF. CDR3 sequence (DNA): TGTGCCAGCAGTTCCGCCGGGACAGGGAACGAAGCTTTCTTT.

The chain is built from TRBV6-5 and TRBJ1-3, with D possibly being TRBD1 (5 bases). Germline lookup yields CDR1 MNHEY and CDR2 SVGAGI. Trimming shortened V by 8 bases and J by 0 bases, and 14 bases separated the two germline ends. CDR3 length: 15 amino acids. CDR3 sequence (DNA): TGTGCCAGCCGACAGCAGGGCCCCTCTGGAAACACCATATATTTT. This codes for CASRQQGPSGNTIYF.

Of note for this clone: The sample carries other DNA sequences with the same CDR3. The chain has TRBV30 and TRBJ1-1; weak D call: TRBD1 (5 bases). There are 13 residues in the CDR3. Germline CDR1 reads GTSNPN; CDR2 reads SVGIG (reference sequence). The V end was cut by 2 bases, the J end by 2 bases, with 9 bases between. For the CDR3, the DNA is TGTGCCTGGAGTCCCGACAGAAACACTGAAGCTTTCTTT. This translates into CAWSPDRNTEAFF.

The chain links TRBV15 to TRBJ1-5, with D perhaps TRBD1 (5 bases). The germline V gene encodes CDR1 LNHNV and CDR2 YYDKDF (reference sequence). Deletions cut 2 bases from V and 5 bases from J, with 10 bases between. The CDR3 spans 14 residues. As DNA, the CDR3 is TGTGCCACCAGCAGATCGGGGGTAGATCAGCCCCAGCATTTT. It is translated as CATSRSGVDQPQHF.

The chain recombines TRBV7-9 with TRBJ1-1, with D possibly being TRBD1 (5 bases). The CDR3 contains 13 residues. Per germline, CDR1 SEHNR and CDR2 FQNEAQ (reference sequence). V was pared by 5 bases and J by 5 bases, with 12 bases between. CDR3 residues: CASSTRVKTEAFF. CDR3 bases: TGTGCCAGCAGCACCAGGGTTAAAACTGAAGCTTTCTTT.

A single count supports this clone. This rearrangement joins TRBV3-1 (or the pseudogene TRBV3-2) to TRBJ2-5; tentative D call: TRBD1 (5 bases). Trimming removed 4 bases from V and 2 bases from J, with 8 bases in between. The CDR3 runs to 13 residues. Germline CDR1 LGHDT, CDR2 YNNKEL (reference sequence). CDR3: CASSPDRQETQYF. CDR3 DNA sequence: TGTGCCAGCAGCCCCGACAGACAAGAGACCCAGTACTTC.

The chain is built from TRBV7-9 and TRBJ1-2; D gene unclear. The germline CDR1 and CDR2 sequences are SEHNR and FQNEAQ (reference sequence). V lost 1 base, J lost 8 bases, and 8 bases lay in between. The CDR3 length is 12 residues. The CDR3 spells CASSLVGDGYTF. The CDR3 bases are TGTGCCAGCAGCTTAGTGGGAGACGGCTACACCTTC. Full variable domain (remainder filled in from reference TRBV7-9 and TRBJ1-2): DTGVSQNPRHKITKRGQNVTFRCDPISEHNRLYWYRQTLGQGPEFLTYFQNEAQLEKSRLLSDRFSAERPKGSFSTLEIQRTEQGDSAMYLCASSLVGDGYTFGSGTRLTVV.

This chain links TRBV10-3 with TRBJ1-1; maybe TRBD1 (6 bases). V gave up 7 bases and J gave up 1 base, with 10 bases separating them. From germline, CDR1 is ENHRY and CDR2 SYGVKD. The CDR3 is made up of 13 amino acids. The CDR3 spells CAIKPQGNTEAFF. CDR3 bases: TGTGCCATCAAGCCACAGGGGAACACTGAAGCTTTCTTT.

This sequence joins TRBV4-2 and TRBJ2-7; D possibly corresponds to TRBD2 (5 bases). Germline V gene data show CDR1 as LGHNA and CDR2 as YNFKEQ. V lost 4 bases, J lost 2 bases, and 18 bases lay in between. CDR3 size: 16 residues. The DNA for the CDR3 is TGTGCCAGCAGCCTTAAGGAGGATGGAGAAACCTACGAGCAGTACTTC. It is translated as CASSLKEDGETYEQYF.

This clone was detected only once. The CDR3, as DNA: TGTGCCAGCAGCAAAAGGGGCCGGGTGGGAGCTTTCTTT. It encodes CASSKRGRVGAFF. The V call is TRBV21-1, the J call TRBJ1-1; TRBD1 is the table's D call, not checked against the DNA. TRBV21-1 is classified as a pseudogene. This CDR3 has 13 residues.

The rearrangement joins TRBV18 to TRBJ1-1, with D perhaps TRBD1 (6 bases). Trimming cost V 6 bases and J 0 bases, with 8 bases left between them. The CDR3 extends over 13 amino acids. Germline assignment: CDR1 KGHSH and CDR2 LQKENI. CDR3 sequence (DNA): TGTGCCAGCTCGGGACAAGTGAACACTGAAGCTTTCTTT. Its protein is CASSGQVNTEAFF.

J is TRBJ2-2 and V is TRBV24-1, with 7 nucleotides matching TRBD1. The germline V gene encodes CDR1 KGHDR and CDR2 SFDVKD. This CDR3 contains 16 residues. V dropped 3 bases and J dropped 2; count of bases not matched to a gene: 5. CDR3 sequence (DNA): TGTGCCACCAGTGATGCCGGGACAGTTAACACCGGGGAGCTGTTTTTT. Its protein product is CATSDAGTVNTGELFF.

V is TRBV29-1 and J is TRBJ1-1, with D hard to call. V was pared by 4 bases and J by 7 bases, with 10 bases between. There are 11 residues in the CDR3. Per the germline V gene, CDR1 is SQVTM and CDR2 is ANQGSEA. The CDR3 DNA reads as TGCAGCGTTGCCCAAGAGCGTGAAGCTTTCTTT. Translating it yields CSVAQEREAFF.

The chain couples TRBV5-1 to TRBJ2-6; 8 positions agree with TRBD1. Germline assignment: CDR1 SGHRS and CDR2 YFSETQ. The CDR3 length is 19 residues. With 3 bases clipped from V and 0 bases from J, the junction kept 11 bases outside the gene matches. The CDR3 DNA reads TGCGCCAGCAGCTCGAGGCGAGGGACAGGAGACTCTGGGGCCAACGTCCTGACTTTC. This codes for CASSSRRGTGDSGANVLTF. Using reference TRBV5-1 and TRBJ2-6 for the parts outside the CDR3, the full variable domain is KAGVTQTPRYLIKTRGQQVTLSCSPISGHRSVSWYQQTPGQGLQFLFEYFSETQRNKGNFPGRFSGRQFSNSRSEMNVSTLELGDSALYLCASSSRRGTGDSGANVLTFGAGSRLTVL.

This clone was detected only once. V gene TRBV19 combines with J gene TRBJ1-1, with D tentatively TRBD1 (5 bases). This CDR3 spans 14 amino acids. Germline CDR1 LNHDA, CDR2 SQIVND (reference sequence). V gave up 6 bases and J gave up 0 bases, with 11 bases separating them. This chain's CDR3 is CASSQRTMNTEAFF. CDR3 DNA sequence: TGTGCCAGTAGCCAAAGGACAATGAACACTGAAGCTTTCTTT.

The rearrangement uses TRBV13 and TRBJ1-5, with 9 bases aligning to TRBD1. V was pared by 4 bases and J by 4 bases, with 8 bases of the junction left unmatched. CDR1 is PRHDT, CDR2 FYEKMQ, per germline (reference sequence). The CDR3 has 16 amino acids. CDR3: CASSSPLGQGNQPQHF. The CDR3 DNA reads TGTGCCAGCAGCTCACCCTTAGGACAGGGGAATCAGCCCCAGCATTTT.

The chain links TRBV5-5 to TRBJ1-2, with TRBD1 matching 9 bases. Germline V gives CDR1 SGHKS, CDR2 YYEKEE (reference sequence). Losses at the gene ends were 3 bases for V and 4 bases for J; bases not matched to a gene: 10. The CDR3 is 16 amino acids. This CDR3 reads CASSSETGTGSYGYTF. The CDR3 DNA reads TGTGCCAGCAGCTCGGAAACCGGGACAGGGAGCTATGGCTACACCTTC.

The chain is built from TRBV9 and TRBJ1-5; D perhaps matches TRBD1 (6 bases). The CDR3 has 15 residues. Germline values: CDR1 SGDLS, CDR2 YYNGEE. Trimming pared 0 bases from V and 4 bases from J, leaving 11 bases between. CDR3 residues: CASSVGQGFNQPQHF. The DNA of the CDR3 is TGTGCCAGCAGCGTAGGGCAGGGGTTTAATCAGCCCCAGCATTTT.

DNA of the CDR3: TGTGCCAGCAGCCCGAGGGATAAAGGCTACACCTTC. Amino acid sequence: CASSPRDKGYTF. This sequence joins TRBV7-2 and TRBJ1-2; D is uncertain. Per the germline V gene, CDR1 is SGHTA and CDR2 is FQGNSA. V was cut by 5 bases and J by 8 bases, with 12 bases left in between. The length of the CDR3 is 12 residues. Together with reference TRBV7-2 and TRBJ1-2, the CDR3 gives the full variable domain: GAGVSQSPSNKVTEKGKDVELRCDPISGHTALYWYRQSLGQGLEFLIYFQGNSAPDKSGLPSDRFSAERTGGSVSTLTIQRTQQEDSAVYLCASSPRDKGYTFGSGTRLTVV.

The chain is built from TRBV25-1 and TRBJ1-5; D unresolved. Per the germline V gene, CDR1 is MGHDK and CDR2 is SYGVNS. This CDR3 is 14 amino acids long. V lost 1 base and J 6 bases, leaving 10 bases between the germline ends. CDR3 residues: CASSEFGGSQPQHF. The CDR3 bases are TGTGCCAGCAGTGAATTCGGCGGGAGTCAGCCCCAGCATTTT. The full variable domain, its missing parts supplied by reference TRBV25-1 and TRBJ1-5, is EADIYQTPRYLVIGTGKKITLECSQTMGHDKMYWYQQDPGMELHLIHYSYGVNSTEKGDLSSESTVSRIRTEHFPLTLESARPSHTSQYLCASSEFGGSQPQHFGDGTRLSIL.

This rearrangement joins TRBV6-6 to TRBJ1-2; D perhaps matches TRBD1 (5 bases). The CDR3 contains 15 residues. The V and J ends lost 2 bases and 7 bases respectively, with 17 bases between them. CDR1 is MNHNY and CDR2 is SVGAGI in the germline V gene (reference sequence). CDR3 sequence: CASSYPAGDYGGYTF. CDR3 sequence (DNA): TGTGCCAGCAGTTACCCAGCGGGGGATTACGGTGGCTACACCTTC.

V is TRBV11-2 and J is TRBJ2-2; the match to TRBD1 covers 8 bases. Germline CDR1 reads SGHAT; CDR2 reads FQNNGV. J gave up 6 bases and V 5 bases, and 5 bases lay outside the gene matches. CDR3 length equals 14 residues. The chain's CDR3 is CASSPWTGPGELFF. The DNA for the CDR3 is TGTGCCAGCAGCCCTTGGACAGGGCCCGGGGAGCTGTTTTTT. Complete variable domain (other parts from reference TRBV11-2 and TRBJ2-2): EAGVAQSPRYKIIEKRQSVAFWCNPISGHATLYWYQQILGQGPKLLIQFQNNGVVDDSQLPKDRFSAERLKGVDSTLKIQPAKLEDSAVYLCASSPWTGPGELFFGEGSRLTVL.

J is TRBJ2-1 and V is TRBV20-1; TRBD1 matches 8 bases. The ends lost 4 bases at V and 10 bases at J; junction bases unmatched: 3. CDR1 DFQATT and CDR2 SNEGSKA come from the germline V gene (reference sequence). The CDR3 is made up of 11 amino acids. The DNA of the CDR3 is TGCAGTGCTAAGACAGGGGTCGAGCAGTTCTTC. Its translation: CSAKTGVEQFF.

V usage is TRBV3-1 (or the pseudogene TRBV3-2) and J usage is TRBJ1-6; no reliable D call. Germline CDR1 LGHDT, CDR2 YNNKEL (reference sequence). The CDR3 is 15 residues long. Trimming took off 1 base at V and 6 bases at J, with 10 bases between the two ends. CDR3 region: CASSQVSPVNSPLHF. In nucleotides, the CDR3 is TGTGCCAGCAGCCAAGTGTCCCCCGTTAATTCACCCCTCCACTTT.

This clone has a handful of counts. This chain joins TRBV5-5 and TRBJ2-7; D may be TRBD2 (5 bases). CDR1 is SGHKS and CDR2 is YYEKEE in the germline V gene (reference sequence). The CDR3 consists of 15 residues. V lost 0 bases and J 3 bases, leaving 13 bases between the germline ends. CDR3 sequence (DNA): TGTGCCAGCAGCTTGGAACTAGGGAACAACTACGAGCAGTACTTC. It yields the protein CASSLELGNNYEQYF. The full variable domain, in which reference TRBV5-5 and TRBJ2-7 provide the parts outside the CDR3, is DAGVTQSPTHLIKTRGQQVTLRCSPISGHKSVSWYQQVLGQGPQFIFQYYEKEERGRGNFPDRFSARQFPNYSSELNVNALLLGDSALYLCASSLELGNNYEQYFGPGTRLTVT.

The chain combines TRBV6-5 with TRBJ1-3; TRBD1 is a possible D gene (5 bases). The CDR3 loop spans 15 amino acids. The germline V gene encodes CDR1 MNHEY and CDR2 SVGAGI. The V gene lost 6 bases and the J gene lost 1 base, with 13 bases spanning the gap. CDR3 sequence: CASRLDSVSGNTIYF. DNA for the CDR3: TGTGCCAGCAGGCTAGACAGCGTATCTGGAAACACCATATATTTT.